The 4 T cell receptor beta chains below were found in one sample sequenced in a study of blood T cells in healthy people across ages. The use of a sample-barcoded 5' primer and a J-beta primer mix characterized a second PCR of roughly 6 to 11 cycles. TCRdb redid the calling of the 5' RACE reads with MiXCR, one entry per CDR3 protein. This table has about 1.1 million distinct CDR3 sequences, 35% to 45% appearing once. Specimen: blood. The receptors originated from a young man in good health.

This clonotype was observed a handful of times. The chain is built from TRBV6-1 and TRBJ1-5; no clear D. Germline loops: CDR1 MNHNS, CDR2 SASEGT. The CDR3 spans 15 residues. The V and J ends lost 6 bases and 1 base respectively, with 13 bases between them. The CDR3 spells CASSFRENSNQPQHF. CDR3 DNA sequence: TGTGCCAGCAGCTTCCGGGAGAACAGCAATCAGCCCCAGCATTTT.

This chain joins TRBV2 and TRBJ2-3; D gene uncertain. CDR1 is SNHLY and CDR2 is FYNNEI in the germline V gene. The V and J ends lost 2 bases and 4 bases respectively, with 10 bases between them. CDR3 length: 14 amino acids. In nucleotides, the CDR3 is TGTGCCAGCAGTGAATCGACGGTTTCAGATACGCAGTATTTT. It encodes CASSESTVSDTQYF.

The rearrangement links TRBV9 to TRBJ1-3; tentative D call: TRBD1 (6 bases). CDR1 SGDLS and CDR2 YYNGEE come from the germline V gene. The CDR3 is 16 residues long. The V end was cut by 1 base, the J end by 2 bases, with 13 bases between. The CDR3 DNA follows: TGTGCCAGCAGCGTAAACACAGGGAGAGCTGGAAACACCATATATTTT. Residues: CASSVNTGRAGNTIYF.

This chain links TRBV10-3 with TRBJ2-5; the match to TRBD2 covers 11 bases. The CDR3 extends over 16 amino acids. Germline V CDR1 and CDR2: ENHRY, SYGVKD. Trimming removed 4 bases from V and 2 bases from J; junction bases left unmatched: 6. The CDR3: CAISARLAGLQETQYF. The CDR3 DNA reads TGTGCCATCAGTGCTCGACTAGCGGGGCTACAAGAGACCCAGTACTTC.